These 18 T cell receptor beta chains came from one sample sequenced in a study of blood T cell repertoires in COVID-19. Sequenced by immunoSEQ multiplex PCR; TCRdb stores in-frame clones only, minus some. The data hold about 77,000 clones, with 73% observed a single time. The sample consisted of peripheral blood. Source of these receptors: a man aged 60-69 years with acute or convalescent COVID-19.

V usage is TRBV7-2 and J usage is TRBJ1-1; tentative D call: TRBD1 (6 bases). CDR3 length: 13 amino acids. Germline CDR1 reads SGHTA; CDR2 reads FQGNSA. The ends were cut back, 5 bases at V and 4 bases at J, with 11 bases in the middle. CDR3 bases: TGTGCCAGCAGCGACCAACAGGGCACTGAAGCTTTCTTT. It is translated as CASSDQQGTEAFF.

DNA for the CDR3: TGTGCCAGCAGTTGGGGGACAGGGGAGTTAACTAATGAAAAACTGTTTTTT. It specifies CASSWGTGELTNEKLFF. The genes are TRBV28 and TRBJ1-4, with TRBD1 matching 10 bases. Germline CDR1 MDHEN, CDR2 SYDVKM. The ends lost 4 bases at V and 1 base at J; junction bases unmatched: 6. CDR3 length equals 17 residues.

The rearrangement joins TRBV10-1 to TRBJ2-1; 10 positions match TRBD2. After removal of 3 bases from V and 7 bases from J, the junction contained 6 bases not matched to a gene. The germline V gene encodes CDR1 WNHNN and CDR2 SYGVQD (reference sequence). The CDR3 has 15 residues. CDR3 protein: CASSDRLAGVNEQFF. The CDR3 coding sequence is TGCGCCAGCAGTGACAGGCTAGCGGGAGTAAATGAGCAGTTCTTC.

The chain links TRBV30 to TRBJ1-3; 8 nucleotides align to TRBD1. The CDR3 loop spans 16 amino acids. V was pared by 2 bases and J by 0 bases, with 6 bases of the junction left unmatched. CDR1 is GTSNPN and CDR2 is SVGIG in the germline V gene (reference sequence). The CDR3: CAWSHRTGNSGNTIYF. CDR3 DNA: TGTGCCTGGAGTCACCGGACAGGGAACTCTGGAAACACCATATATTTT.

The chain employs TRBV19 and TRBJ1-4; TRBD1 matches at 10 bases. J gave up 8 bases and V 9 bases, and 3 bases lay outside the gene matches. The germline CDR1 and CDR2 sequences are LNHDA and SQIVND (reference sequence). This CDR3 comprises 12 residues. For the CDR3, the DNA is TGTGCCAGCGGGACAGGGGACGAAAAACTGTTTTTT. Amino acids: CASGTGDEKLFF.

The V and J genes are TRBV2 and TRBJ2-5; D not resolved. CDR3 length equals 12 residues. CDR1 and CDR2 (germline): SNHLY, FYNNEI. V was trimmed by 8 bases and J by 4 bases, leaving 11 bases between them. DNA for the CDR3: TGTGCCAGCTGCGTCTTTGGAGAGACCCAGTACTTC. Its protein is CASCVFGETQYF.

This clone was counted at least ten times. The chain has TRBV10-1 and TRBJ2-5; D unclear. Per germline, CDR1 WNHNN and CDR2 SYGVQD (reference sequence). CDR3 size: 15 residues. V gave up 0 bases and J gave up 7 bases, with 15 bases separating them. CDR3 sequence: CASSESRETRGTQYF. The CDR3 nucleotides read TGCGCCAGCAGTGAGTCTCGAGAGACCCGAGGGACCCAGTACTTC.

CDR3 loop: CASSVVLAGSEQFF. CDR3 sequence (DNA): TGTGCCAGCAGCGTTGTTCTAGCGGGAAGTGAGCAGTTCTTC. The chain recombines TRBV9 with TRBJ2-1, with 9 positions matching TRBD2. J was trimmed by 9 bases and V by 2 bases; bases with no gene match: 6. The length of the CDR3 is 14 residues. Germline assignment: CDR1 SGDLS and CDR2 YYNGEE.

Details on this clone: A clone one base away is much larger, so this may be a read error. The V and J genes are TRBV5-1 and TRBJ2-2, with D tentatively TRBD1 (6 bases). V was cut by 0 bases and J by 3 bases, with 9 bases left in between. The germline V gene has CDR1 SGHRS and CDR2 YFSETQ. CDR3 length: 15 residues. CDR3 nucleotides: TGCGCCAGCAGCTTGGCGGCAGGGGACACCGGGGAGCTGTTTTTT. Amino acids: CASSLAAGDTGELFF.

This chain uses TRBV6-6 with TRBJ2-7; 10 positions agree with TRBD1. The CDR3 runs to 15 residues. In germline, CDR1 is MNHNY, CDR2 SVGAGI (reference sequence). Trimming removed 4 bases from V and 5 bases from J; junction bases left unmatched: 8. The CDR3 DNA is TGTGCCAGCAGTTCTTCCGGGACAGGGGCTGACGAGCAGTACGTC. Amino acid sequence: CASSSSGTGADEQYV.

V gene TRBV14 combines with J gene TRBJ2-2, with 7 bases that match TRBD1. The J segment lost 6 bases and the V segment lost 3 bases, leaving 7 bases of the junction unmatched. Germline V gives CDR1 SGHDN, CDR2 FVKESK. This CDR3 has 15 residues. In DNA form, the CDR3 reads TGTGCCAGCAGCCACATGGGACAGTCGGCCGGGGAGCTGTTTTTT. It translates to CASSHMGQSAGELFF.

V is TRBV24-1 and J is TRBJ2-3, with 9 positions matching TRBD1. With 4 bases clipped from V and 4 bases from J, the junction kept 8 bases outside the gene matches. CDR3 length: 16 amino acids. CDR1 KGHDR and CDR2 SFDVKD come from the germline V gene. In DNA form, the CDR3 reads TGTGCCACCAGTGACATGACAGGGGGTGGGTCAGATACGCAGTATTTT. It translates to CATSDMTGGGSDTQYF.

This clone showed up just a few times. The chain has TRBV5-1 and TRBJ2-7; 9 bases are a match to TRBD1. CDR3 length equals 15 residues. In germline, CDR1 is SGHRS, CDR2 YFSETQ. With 3 bases clipped from V and 5 bases from J, the junction kept 9 bases outside the gene matches. The CDR3 bases are TGCGCCAGCAGCTCGAACGGGACAGGGAACAACGAGCAGTACGTC. Its translation: CASSSNGTGNNEQYV.

This clone was seen only a few times. The chain recombines TRBV30 with TRBJ2-3, with TRBD2 matching 11 bases. This CDR3 has 16 residues. Germline V gene lookup returns CDR1 GTSNPN and CDR2 SVGIG (reference sequence). V gave up 4 bases and J gave up 3 bases; unmatched junction bases: 9. CDR3: CAWKTGTSGLTDTQYF. The CDR3 coding sequence is TGTGCCTGGAAGACCGGGACTAGCGGTCTGACAGATACGCAGTATTTT.

Only one count was recorded for this clone. The V call is TRBV4-1, the J call TRBJ2-7, with TRBD1 matching over 7 bases. Germline CDR1 and CDR2: MGHRA and YSYEKL. The CDR3 loop spans 13 amino acids. Trimming removed 8 bases from V and 0 bases from J; junction bases left unmatched: 4. CDR3 protein: CASGTGDSYEQYF. In nucleotides, the CDR3 is TGCGCCAGCGGAACAGGGGACTCCTACGAGCAGTACTTC.

The CDR3 loop reads CASSEELGGYNEQFF. Here the CDR3 DNA reads TGTGCCAGCAGTGAAGAGTTGGGGGGCTACAATGAGCAGTTCTTC. This sequence joins TRBV25-1 and TRBJ2-1, with D possibly being TRBD2 (6 bases). V lost 2 bases, J lost 3 bases, and 11 bases lay in between. The CDR3 spans 15 residues. Germline CDR1 and CDR2: MGHDK and SYGVNS.

CDR3 nucleotides: TGTGCCAGCAGCTTGGTGGAGGCCGGGTACAATGAGCAGTTCTTC. Protein sequence: CASSLVEAGYNEQFF. The chain carries TRBV5-6 and TRBJ2-1; TRBD2 might be the D (5 bases). The germline V gene has CDR1 SGHDT and CDR2 YYEEEE. This CDR3 contains 15 residues. The V gene lost 0 bases and the J gene lost 4 bases, with 11 bases spanning the gap.

This chain joins TRBV18 and TRBJ1-3; D gene ambiguous. Germline values: CDR1 KGHSH, CDR2 LQKENI. This CDR3 has 15 residues. Trimming removed 6 bases from V and 0 bases from J, with 12 bases in between. In DNA form, the CDR3 reads TGTGCCAGCTCCCCAGTAGACACCTCTGGAAACACCATATATTTT. It codes for CASSPVDTSGNTIYF.